The 6 T cell receptor beta chains given below trace back to one sample, sequenced in a study of graft-versus-host responses after intestinal transplantation. Profiled with immunoSEQ multiplex PCR; TCRdb holds only in-frame clones, not every one. The data contain 60,000 to 90,000 clones, 80% to 95% of them singletons. For these receptors, no antigen is known. The specimen comprised unstimulated CD8+ T cells sorted from spleen or lymph node cells, sampled before intestinal transplant. These receptors originate from a human donor who received an intestinal transplant.

Only a few counts were recorded for this clone. The chain joins TRBV5-6 to TRBJ2-7; the match to TRBD2 covers 7 bases. Germline V gene sequence: CDR1 SGHDT, CDR2 YYEEEE. The CDR3 length is 14 residues. V shed 0 bases, J shed 0 bases, and the junction held 0 bases outside the gene matches. The CDR3 DNA reads TGTGCCAGCAGCTTGGGGGGGGGCTCCTACGAGCAGTACTTC. Translating gives CASSLGGGSYEQYF.

The rearrangement links TRBV10-3 to TRBJ2-5; 8 bases are shared with TRBD1. Trimming at V came to 6 bases and at J to 0 bases, leaving 3 bases not matched to a gene. Germline CDR1 reads ENHRY; CDR2 reads SYGVKD. The CDR3 is 14 amino acids. The CDR3 region has the DNA TGTGCCATCAGCCCGGGACAGGACCAAGAGACCCAGTACTTC. It is translated as CAISPGQDQETQYF.

This clone was seen a single time. This rearrangement joins TRBV9 to TRBJ1-1; D is perhaps TRBD1 (5 bases). CDR1 is SGDLS, CDR2 YYNGEE, per germline. V lost 3 bases and J 6 bases, leaving 21 bases between the germline ends. This CDR3 spans 16 amino acids. CDR3 nucleotides: TGTGCCAGCAGCGGGCCTATCCTAGGGGAGGTGGCTGAAGCTTTCTTT. Translation gives CASSGPILGEVAEAFF.

CDR3 bases: TGTGCCAGCAGCGTAGGGACAGGGCGGCACGAGCAGTACTTC. It is translated as CASSVGTGRHEQYF. V and J are TRBV9 and TRBJ2-5, with 8 bases aligning to TRBD1. The better agreement between TRBJ2-7 and the DNA end casts doubt on the J call. From germline, CDR1 is SGDLS and CDR2 YYNGEE. The CDR3 covers 14 residues.

The rearrangement joins TRBV28 to TRBJ1-1; D gene unclear. Germline V lookup: CDR1 MDHEN, CDR2 SYDVKM. CDR3 length: 13 residues. Trimming shortened V by 5 bases and J by 1 base, and 8 bases separated the two germline ends. The CDR3 coding sequence is TGTGCCAGCAGTCCACCGGGGAACACTGAAGCTTTCTTT. Encoded protein: CASSPPGNTEAFF.

The chain employs TRBV13 and TRBJ1-1; D not certain. This CDR3 contains 14 residues. V was shortened by 2 bases and J by 2 bases, with 9 bases between the two germline ends. Germline values: CDR1 PRHDT, CDR2 FYEKMQ (reference sequence). The CDR3 is CASSLLERNTEAFF. Here the CDR3 DNA reads TGTGCCAGCAGCTTATTAGAGAGAAACACTGAAGCTTTCTTT.